This record looks at one T cell receptor beta chain sequence and its context. The antigen is undetermined. The sample comes from a study of persistence of HIV-infected CD4 T cells. For the study at large: Blood samples, up to 180 mL, came from multiple time points, except two leukapheresis donors sampled once.

Trimming pared 7 bases from V and 5 bases from J, leaving 19 bases between. The CDR3 contains 15 residues. Germline V gene lookup returns CDR1 SNHLY and CDR2 FYNNEI. Cells were stimulated with overlapping HIV-1 Gag 15-mer peptides. CD40L-negative CD69-negative CD45RO-high memory CD4+ T cells were sorted as populations depleted of antigen-responding cells. CD4+ T cell counts exceeded 400 cells/uL; CMV serology was positive. For roughly 19 hours, CD8-depleted PBMCs received anti-CD28/CD49d costimulation, a CD40-blocking antibody and enfuvirtide. Sequencing used immunoSEQ version 4 in survey mode. Assay used: immunoSEQ multiplex PCR; TCRdb lists only in-frame clones, some missing. The table shows 30,000 or so clones, with roughly four fifths occurring only once.

This material consisted of CD4+ T cells sorted from PBMCs after approximately 19-hour stimulation, taken from a patient who received antiretroviral therapy. V gene TRBV2 combines with J gene TRBJ2-3, with D possibly matching TRBD1 (5 bases). This clonotype was obtained from an adult woman with HIV who was CMV-seropositive. In nucleotides, the CDR3 is TGTGCCAGCAAAGGAACAGGCTCCAATTTAGATACGCAGTATTTT. This codes for CASKGTGSNLDTQYF.